A selection of T cell receptor beta chains follows, all from one sample in a study of T-cell memory formation after mild COVID-19. TCRdb used MiXCR to reprocess the 5' RACE reads, holding one entry per CDR3 protein. The table has about 130,000 distinct CDR3 sequences, about 5.9% seen once; the top ten hold 2% to 2.5%. What was sequenced was PBMCs or a T cell subset sorted from them (not recorded which). The receptors here all came from an adult woman who had mild COVID-19 (a few samples of this study predate the infection). Cell type and time point are not known. Both conserved end residues are part of each CDR3. A D gene is named only where the DNA matches it firmly. Clone size appears in some rows only: once, few, many, or a class for an expanded clone.

17	.	few	TRBJ2-1	TRBV20-1	TGCAGTGCTAGGGGCCGGGGGTCCCTTAGCTCCTACAATGAGCAGTTCTTC	CSARGRGSLSSYNEQFF
14	.	many	TRBJ1-5	TRBV5-1	TGCGCCAGCAGCTTGGAAGGCCCAAATCAGCCCCAGCATTTT	CASSLEGPNQPQHF
19	.	.	TRBJ2-6	TRBV6-5	TGTGCCAGCAGTTACTCGAGAGGAGGGGGCAGGTCTGGGGCCAACGTCCTGACTTTC	CASSYSRGGGRSGANVLTF
14	.	many	TRBJ2-5	TRBV7-9	TGTGCCAGCAGCCCCGCGAGCGGCCAAGAGACCCAGTACTTC	CASSPASGQETQYF
16	TRBD2	few	TRBJ2-2	TRBV20-1	TGCAGTGCTAGAGATATGGAGCGGGGGAGGACCGGGGAGCTGTTTTTT	CSARDMERGRTGELFF
13	.	few	TRBJ2-7	TRBV29-1	TGCAGCGTTGCTTTCGGGTCCTCCTACGAGCAGTACTTC	CSVAFGSSYEQYF
13	.	many	TRBJ2-7	TRBV6-2/TRBV6-3	TGTGCCACCAAGGGACCGCTGTCCTACGAGCAGTACTTC	CATKGPLSYEQYF
13	.	.	TRBJ2-7	TRBV12-3/TRBV12-4	TGTGCCAGCAGTTTCTTGGGTTCCTACGAGCAGTACTTC	CASSFLGSYEQYF
15	.	.	TRBJ1-1	TRBV5-4	TGTGCCAGCAGCTTGGGGATTAACGGTAGGACTGAAGCTTTCTTT	CASSLGINGRTEAFF
15	.	.	TRBJ2-7	TRBV9	TGTGCCAGCAGCCCCGGGGCCGTCGTAATATACGAGCAGTACTTC	CASSPGAVVIYEQYF
14	.	many	TRBJ2-3	TRBV7-9	TGTGCCAGCAGCTTCCGGGATCAAGCAGATACGCAGTATTTT	CASSFRDQADTQYF
14	.	few	TRBJ1-3	TRBV20-1	TGCAGTGCTTCACAAGAGGGCTCTGGAAACACCATATATTTT	CSASQEGSGNTIYF
13	.	few	TRBJ2-3	TRBV5-1	TGCGCCAGCAAGGTCAACGAGGTTGATACGCAGTATTTT	CASKVNEVDTQYF
14	TRBD1	many	TRBJ1-1	TRBV5-1	TGCGCCAGCACCTCGGGACAGCCGAACACTGAAGCTTTCTTT	CASTSGQPNTEAFF
16	.	.	TRBJ2-6	TRBV27	TGTGCCAGCAGAAGGGAGCTTGCGGGTGCGGCCAACGTCCTGACTTTC	CASRRELAGAANVLTF
15	.	.	TRBJ1-1	TRBV3-1	TGTGCCAGCAGCCAACGCCCGACACAAACTTCTGAAGCTTTCTTT	CASSQRPTQTSEAFF
16	.	.	TRBJ2-3	TRBV9	TGTGCCAGCACCAGAGACACAGGATCTAGCACAGATACGCAGTATTTT	CASTRDTGSSTDTQYF
15	TRBD1	many	TRBJ2-1	TRBV5-1	TGCGCCAGCAGCGGGGACAGGGGCTCCTACAATGAGCAGTTCTTC	CASSGDRGSYNEQFF
16	.	few	TRBJ2-5	TRBV4-2	TGTGCCAGCAGCCAAGATTTATGGGGCCTCCGGGAGACCCAGTACTTC	CASSQDLWGLRETQYF
15	TRBD1	.	TRBJ1-2	TRBV12-3/TRBV12-4	TGTGCCAGCAGCCCGACAGGGCAAGCGAACTATGGCTACACCTTC	CASSPTGQANYGYTF
14	.	few	TRBJ1-6	TRBV5-6	TGTGCCAGCAGCTTGGGGCGGGATAATTCACCCCTCCACTTT	CASSLGRDNSPLHF
13	TRBD1	many	TRBJ1-5	TRBV6-5	TGTGCCAGCAGTTACCAGGGGGTTGGGCCCCAGCATTTT	CASSYQGVGPQHF
14	.	many	TRBJ1-5	TRBV15	TGTGCCACCAGCAGAGAAGGGTCTAGGCAGCCCCAGCATTTT	CATSREGSRQPQHF
13	.	few	TRBJ2-3	TRBV5-1	TGCGCCAGCAGCTTGGATACGGCTGACACGCAGTATTTT	CASSLDTADTQYF
16	TRBD2	many	TRBJ2-2	TRBV20-1	TGCAGTGCTAGAGATTCGGGAGGGCCAAGCACCGGGGAGCTGTTTTTT	CSARDSGGPSTGELFF
14	.	.	TRBJ2-2	TRBV7-3	TGTGCCAGCAGCTTAAAACAGGCAACCGGGGAGCTGTTTTTT	CASSLKQATGELFF
16	.	many	TRBJ1-6	TRBV4-1	TGCGCCAGCAGCCAGAGACAGGAGGGAGGGAATTCACCCCTCCACTTT	CASSQRQEGGNSPLHF
15	.	many	TRBJ2-2	TRBV6-2/TRBV6-3	TGTGCCAGCATCACGGCGGGGAGGAACACCGGGGAGCTGTTTTTT	CASITAGRNTGELFF
13	.	few	TRBJ2-1	TRBV29-1	TGCAGCGCCGCCGGGACGGGGCTCAATGAGCAGTTCTTC	CSAAGTGLNEQFF
14	.	many	TRBJ2-5	TRBV4-2	TGTGCCAGCAGCCAGAAGCGGATGGGAGAGACCCAGTACTTC	CASSQKRMGETQYF
16	.	.	TRBJ1-1	TRBV7-8	TGTGCCAGCACCCTCTCGGGTTTCCCGACCTCCACTGAAGCTTTCTTT	CASTLSGFPTSTEAFF
15	TRBD1	.	TRBJ2-7	TRBV7-2	TGTGCCAGCAGCTCTTCACAGGGGGTAGGGTACGAGCAGTACTTC	CASSSSQGVGYEQYF
13	.	.	TRBJ1-1	TRBV7-2	TGTGCCAGCAGCTTAGGGAGAAGGATTGAAGCTTTCTTT	CASSLGRRIEAFF
16	.	.	TRBJ1-5	TRBV5-5	TGTGCCAGCAGCCCCGCTCCGGTCCTGGCGAATCAGCCCCAGCATTTT	CASSPAPVLANQPQHF
14	TRBD2	many	TRBJ2-5	TRBV6-5	TGTGCCAGCAGACCTAGCGGGATAAGAGAGACCCAGTACTTC	CASRPSGIRETQYF